This TCR beta chain appears in the sequencing data of a study of OX40 agonist ivuxolimab in advanced cancers. Overall study: Patients received ivuxolimab, an agonistic anti-OX40 (CD134) antibody.

Details on this clone: Its antigen is as yet unknown.

Study observations and caveats: Clonal expansion in partial responders at 0.1-3.0 mg/kg ranked among the lowest. Certain nonresponders additionally had low normalized T-cell clonal expansion.

Looked up from germline, CDR1 is SGHVS and CDR2 is FQNEAQ. There are 14 residues in the CDR3. V dropped 1 base and J dropped 5 bases, with 12 bases sitting between them. Produced via immunoSEQ multiplex PCR; TCRdb's table is partial and in-frame only. The sample includes about 82,000 clones, 70% to 90% seen only once; the top ten take 0.7% to 0.9%. The sequence was obtained from an adult with an advanced solid tumor such as melanoma, head and neck, liver or kidney cancer. The sample in question was CD4+ or CD8+ T cells sorted from blood, obtained in a trial of the OX40 agonist ivuxolimab. The chain links TRBV7-8 to TRBJ2-7; D uncertain. CDR3 amino acids: CASSLERESNEQYF. CDR3 DNA sequence: TGTGCCAGCAGCTTAGAGCGTGAGTCAAACGAGCAGTACTTC.